A single T cell receptor beta chain is shown here with its context. The antigen it recognizes is unknown. Base qualities are not at hand, and no much larger clone is one base apart. Preparation of the library involved the immunoSEQ multiplex PCR assay. The multiplex PCR relied on a mix of 60 forward primers for TCR Vbeta segments and 13 reverse primers for TCR Jbeta segments. Amplification of the CDR3 region of rearranged TCR beta genes was performed with a multiplex PCR assay on genomic DNA. The amplified TCR beta libraries were sequenced on the Illumina HiSeq System as 87-base-pair reads. From the authors' description of their analysis: A later analysis tallied roughly 78 million unique TCR beta chains across the 700 or so repertoires, and around 12 million of those chains were shared by two or more donors. Raw reads were error-corrected and collapsed into unique sequences with a nearest-neighbor algorithm that merged closely related sequences to remove PCR and sequencing errors. To assign V, D and J gene segments, CDR3 sequences were aligned to IMGT reference sequences. For a sequence to be retained, a match of at least six nucleotides to both a V gene segment and a J gene segment was required. Rearrangements were classified as productive when the CDR3 lacked stop codons and remained in frame with V and J, and all other rearrangements were classified as non-productive. CDR3 was defined according to IMGT convention as the region running from the second conserved V-encoded cysteine to the conserved J-encoded phenylalanine. The earlier analysis of about 620 of the donors excluded sequences that lacked an unambiguous match to a single V gene segment. In an earlier analysis of 587 of the donors, V segments were called functional above 56.7% productive rearrangements and were called segregating when the between-donor standard deviation exceeded 5%. A statistical classification framework was developed to diagnose cytomegalovirus status using the catalog of TCR beta chain sequences. A later analysis assigned V and J genes by comparing TCR nucleotide sequences with IMGT/GENE-DB human TR gene sequences. Using the TCRdist pipeline, a later analysis assigned CDR3 sequences along with most-parsimonious VDJ recombination scenarios. In a later analysis, every TCR beta chain was defined by the combination of its CDR3 amino acid sequence and its V-gene family, and reads without a unique V-gene family were dropped. To address suspected cross-contamination and a sequencing artifact, a later analysis removed some 620 highly shared, low-generation-probability nucleotide sequences. A later analysis calculated a clonal expansion index for each public chain from normalized within-repertoire ranks of inferred template counts. A later analysis computed generation probabilities with a VDJ recombination model fitted to out-of-frame rearrangements, and checked the results against IGoR. In a later analysis, hypergeometric tests were used to score TCR-TCR, TCR-HLA and TCR-CMV co-occurrence, with a repertoire-size bias correction applied to TCR pairs. In a later analysis, false discovery rates were estimated by permuting HLA or CMV assignments 20 times. In a later analysis, co-occurring TCRs were grouped using DBSCAN, with TCRdist sequence similarity added in when clustering inside HLA-allele-positive subsets. Co-occurrence clustering excluded repertoires with fewer than 30,000 or more than 120,000 public chains, plus five with anomalous nucleotide sharing. In TCRdb, the immuneACCESS table is reduced to in-frame sequences with V and J assigned. These tables do not hold every clone; where another copy was compared, an unresolved V gene accounts for under half, and the others remain unexplained. The DNA was the basis for D and trimming; V, J and clone size are from that table. The table for this sample lists a few hundred thousand clones; about 78% of them were counted only once. The biggest ten clones account for 2.5% to 3.5% of the sample.

This entry belongs to a study of cytomegalovirus exposure and HLA in healthy donors (dated 2017 in TCRdb). Regarding the complete study: According to an earlier analysis of 587 of the donors, about 170 million T cells yielded over 90 million unique TCR beta sequences and approximately 300 Gb of sequence data. An early release that covered fewer than 800 HLA-typed donors contained around 300 gigabases of sequencing data and 70 million to 100 million unique TCR sequences. Of the approximately 400 genotyped donors, 81% fell in the genetic ancestry cluster associated with self-reported Caucasian donors. The aim of the study was to test whether cataloging public T cell receptors could identify signatures of past pathogen exposure. Using immunosequencing, the study profiled T cell repertoires from around 670 subjects and related those repertoires to cytomegalovirus serostatus. In addition to the first cohort of 666 subjects, a separate validation cohort of approximately 120 different subjects was used. The study combined high-throughput TCR immunosequencing, statistical association of individual TCRs with disease status, and machine learning to predict cytomegalovirus infection status. To study patterns of TCR occurrence, a later analysis re-analyzed previously published TCR beta repertoires from around 670 donors and added high-resolution HLA genotyping. In the later analysis, no new phenotypic data were used to find candidate immune exposures; instead, reliance was placed on TCR beta sequences and their occurrence across donors. An earlier analysis of 500 to 750 of the donors applied high-throughput TCR beta sequencing to assess whether each TCR beta V gene segment acted as functional or pseudogenic. Donor age, sex, ethnicity and CMV serostatus were collected together with the repertoire data. A later genetic analysis took genome-wide SNP genotypes for about three fifths of the 666 donors and used that subset as a discovery cohort. Every repertoire in the discovery cohort had been generated on one and the same sequencing platform. Both class I and class II loci were covered by HLA typing, at four-digit resolution. Typing coverage varied by locus: about 629-630 donors for A, B, C, DRB1 and DQB1; around 560 for DQA1; over 600 for DPA1; about 450 for DPB1. Roughly five DR-DQ haplotypes were handled as single units for association and clustering, since linkage in the cohort was strong. Among over 350 genotyped donors of the cohort, an average of 235,054 unique TCR beta nucleotide sequences were sequenced per donor, roughly 20% of them non-productive.

The cohort was made up of approximately 670 healthy bone marrow donors. All cohort members were sampled while nominally healthy, although unrecorded immune exposures were likely present. The donor tested CMV seronegative, placing the donor among the roughly 350 seronegative members of the cohort. A peripheral blood sample was provided by each donor, and peripheral blood mononuclear cells were used for TCR beta sequencing. Genomic DNA extraction from the blood cell samples was performed with the Qiagen DNeasy Blood Extraction Kit. CDR1 SGHNT and CDR2 YYREEE are derived from the germline V gene (reference sequence). Clipping removes 5 bases from V and 7 bases from J, with 9 as the unmatched junction base count. Including cysteine and phenylalanine, the CDR3 has 14 amino acids. The retained sequence is limited to the CDR3, 42 bases, with the frame set at the first base. General conclusions and limits of the study: The study gave a list of 150 to 200 TCR beta chains associated with cytomegalovirus. In a later analysis, TCR association rates were found to vary across HLA loci, with the most associated TCRs seen for DRB1 alleles and the fewest for HLA-C alleles. In vitro tests confirmed that three of the cytomegalovirus-associated TCR beta chains recognize cytomegalovirus antigens. The authors suggested that the approach could potentially be generalized to other disease states and immunological phenotypes. Broadly in line with IMGT annotations, most TCR beta V segments showed up in productive rearrangements about 87% or about 30% of the time in an earlier analysis of 587 of the donors. Because counts were too low, roughly 16 rarely observed V segments, including chromosome 9 orphons, were excluded from the earlier analysis of a few hundred of the donors. Specific HLA alleles were associated with 15,000 to 20,000 TCR beta sequences at a false discovery rate of 0.05 in a later analysis. Across donors, most TCR sequences were observed very rarely, whereas some public TCRs were present in many individuals. In a later analysis, HLA-associated TCR beta chains showed more clonal expansion and lower generation probabilities than non-associated chains that were equally common. Only TCR beta chains were sequenced in this cohort, and the absence of alpha or paired-chain data limited detectable features. In a later analysis, several top co-occurrence clusters were reported to appear linked to parvovirus B19, influenza, CMV and Epstein-Barr virus. Assigning TCR associations to individual alleles was difficult when HLA alleles, especially DR and DQ, strongly co-occurred. A further reported finding was that TCR beta sequences accurately predicted the HLA-A and HLA-B alleles for most subjects in the first cohort. Because the 87-base-pair reads could not distinguish some IMGT-functional V segments, including TRBV6-2 and TRBV6-3, those segments were excluded. According to a later genetic analysis, donors in an Asian-associated ancestry cluster had fewer N-insertions in productive TCRs than the roughly 700-donor mean. Linkage disequilibrium might explain the correlated functional status among segregating V segments, but an unknown experimental factor could not be ruled out. For the cohort, immune exposure information was limited to CMV serostatus. In a later genetic analysis, a missense DCLRE1C variant was associated with V-gene and J-gene trimming of TCR beta chains, and the association was replicated in an independent cohort. Cytomegalovirus status was reported to be diagnosed by the classifier with high specificity and sensitivity in both the original and validation cohorts. Presence/absence analyses assumed roughly uniform sequencing depth across donors, an assumption that may not hold. A later analysis found that most CMV-associated TCR beta chains appeared HLA-restricted, with HLA associations seemingly driven largely by CMV exposure. A cluster of highly shared sequence variants was judged likely to be a technical artifact of the sequencing pipeline. Because HLA typing was missing for some donors at each locus, association tests included only the typed subset.

The rearranged chain carries TRBV5-4 and TRBJ1-1, and TRBD1 matches 9 of the central bases. The sample consisted of PBMCs. This TCR came from a woman aged 25 to 39 in good health and CMV-seronegative. The CDR3 is CASRRTGTGLEAFF. The sequenced DNA is TGTGCCAGCAGAAGAACGGGGACAGGGCTTGAAGCTTTCTTT.